What follows describes a single T cell receptor (beta chain). Its antigen is not known. TCRdb keeps only in-frame clones here, not all; method: immunoSEQ multiplex PCR. The sample lists about 6,900 clones, around 72% occurring once. These data are taken from a study of tissue T cells after allogeneic stem cell transplantation. Study-level background: Several unmodified and three CD34-selected T-cell-depleted grafts went to graft-versus-host disease patients. General observations from the study: Blood and spleen captured only part of the tissue TCR repertoire.

The CDR3 loop spans 16 amino acids. Germline assignment: CDR1 MNHEY and CDR2 SVGAGI. Trimming pared 0 bases from V and 5 bases from J, leaving 16 bases between. The chain joins TRBV6-5 to TRBJ1-1, with D unclear. This clonotype was obtained from a male patient aged 60 or over with steroid-refractory graft-versus-host disease after an allogeneic stem cell transplant. Some T cells may trace back to the graft donor. This material consisted of skin, taken at autopsy. CDR3 nucleotide sequence: TGTGCCAGCAGTTACTCGATCCCCCTGGGGTGGACTGAAGCTTTCTTT. Encoded protein: CASSYSIPLGWTEAFF.